The rows below give T cell receptor beta chains drawn from one sample of a study of CD8 T cells in Susac syndrome. TCRdb ran MiXCR on the immunoSEQ multiplex PCR reads and lists one entry per CDR3 protein. The sample lists roughly 180,000 distinct CDR3 sequences; around 94% were seen once. Source material: CD4+ T cells from PBMCs. These receptors were collected from a human donor in good health. Each CDR3 is given without its conserved first and last residue.

TRBV27	TRBJ1-6	ASRGTGVSPLH
TRBV7-2	TRBJ1-1	ASSYSGGDTEAF
TRBV9	TRBJ2-5	ASSVVGQETQY
TRBV28	TRBJ2-1	ASSLRRGLSYNEQF
TRBV7-9	TRBJ1-5	ASSLVSSGQANQPQH
TRBV6-6	TRBJ2-7	ASRPQRSSYEQY
TRBV28	TRBJ2-6	ASIQSSGANVLT
TRBV29-1	TRBJ1-2	SSSSANYGYT
TRBV20-1	TRBJ1-2	SARPRDRVDGYT
TRBV20-1	TRBJ2-7	SVETSYEGEQY
TRBV29-1	TRBJ2-3	SVRHSSTDTQY
TRBV20-1	TRBJ2-3	SAKGLAPDTQY
TRBV9	TRBJ2-5	ASSVNPEETQY
TRBV20-1	TRBJ1-6	SARDGRVVGNSPLH
TRBV7-2	TRBJ1-1	ASSSYTNTEAF
TRBV20-1	TRBJ2-1	SALKASGYNEQF